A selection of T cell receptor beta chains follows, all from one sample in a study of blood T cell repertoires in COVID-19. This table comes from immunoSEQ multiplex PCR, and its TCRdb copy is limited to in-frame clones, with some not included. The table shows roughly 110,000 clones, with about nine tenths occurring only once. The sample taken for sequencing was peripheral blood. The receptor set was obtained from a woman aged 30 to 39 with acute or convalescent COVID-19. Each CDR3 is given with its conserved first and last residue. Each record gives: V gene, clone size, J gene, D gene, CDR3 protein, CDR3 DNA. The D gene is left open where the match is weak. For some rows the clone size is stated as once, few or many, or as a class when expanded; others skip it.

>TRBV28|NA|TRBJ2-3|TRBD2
CASSLLAGRTDTQYF
TGTGCCAGCAGTTTACTAGCGGGTCGCACAGATACGCAGTATTTT
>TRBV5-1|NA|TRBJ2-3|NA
CASRPTEPTDTQYF
TGCGCCAGCAGACCCACTGAGCCGACAGATACGCAGTATTTT
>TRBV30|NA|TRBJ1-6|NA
CAYTNRDFYNSPLHF
TGTGCCTACACCAACCGGGACTTCTATAATTCACCCCTCCACTTT
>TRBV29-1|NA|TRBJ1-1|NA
CSVGRDPNTEAFF
TGCAGCGTTGGCAGGGATCCGAACACTGAAGCTTTCTTT
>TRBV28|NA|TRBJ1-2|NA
CASSSPGVWFYGYTF
TGTGCCAGCAGTTCGCCAGGGGTTTGGTTCTATGGCTACACCTTC
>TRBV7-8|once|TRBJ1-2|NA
CASSLQGNHGYTF
TGTGCCAGCAGCTTACAGGGAAACCATGGCTACACCTTC
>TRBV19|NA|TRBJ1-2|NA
CASSRSEFSNYGYTF
TGTGCCAGTAGCCGGAGCGAATTTTCTAACTATGGCTACACCTTC
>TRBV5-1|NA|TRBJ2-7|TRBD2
CASSSAGVGEQYF
TGCGCCAGCAGCTCAGCGGGAGTGGGCGAGCAGTACTTC
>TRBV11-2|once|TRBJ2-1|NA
CASSLPLMRGPYNEQFF
TGTGCCAGCAGCTTACCCCTGATGCGGGGGCCCTACAATGAGCAGTTCTTC
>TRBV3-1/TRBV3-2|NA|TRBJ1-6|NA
CASSLSYGVNDGSPLHF
TGTGCCAGCAGCCTCTCCTACGGGGTCAATGATGGTTCACCCCTCCACTTT
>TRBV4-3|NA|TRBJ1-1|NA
CASSRERGVNTEAFF
TGCGCCAGCAGCCGGGAACGGGGGGTGAACACTGAAGCTTTCTTT
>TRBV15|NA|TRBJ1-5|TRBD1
CATSRDLWGQSIQPQHF
TGTGCCACCAGCAGAGATCTCTGGGGACAGTCGATTCAGCCCCAGCATTTT
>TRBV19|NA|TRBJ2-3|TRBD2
CASSRRTSGSLADTQYF
TGTGCCAGTAGTAGACGGACTAGCGGGAGTTTGGCAGATACGCAGTATTTT
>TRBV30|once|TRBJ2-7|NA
CAWSRQKGYEQYF
TGTGCCTGGAGTCGACAGAAGGGTTACGAGCAGTACTTC
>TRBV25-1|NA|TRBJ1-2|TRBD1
CASSHRDRVDGYTF
TGTGCCAGCAGCCACAGGGACAGGGTAGATGGCTACACCTTC
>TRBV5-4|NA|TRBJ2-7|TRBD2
CASSFNSGGGYEQYF
TGTGCCAGCAGCTTCAATAGCGGGGGGGGGTACGAGCAGTACTTC
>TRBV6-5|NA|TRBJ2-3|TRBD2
CASNPLAGSTDTQYF
TGTGCCAGCAACCCTCTAGCGGGAAGCACAGATACGCAGTATTTT
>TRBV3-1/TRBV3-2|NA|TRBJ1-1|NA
CASSQDLQGFGAFF
TGTGCCAGCAGCCAAGATCTTCAGGGTTTCGGGGCTTTCTTT
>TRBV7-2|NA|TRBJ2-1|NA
CASSLVLQGGLNEQFF
TGTGCCAGCAGCTTAGTGTTGCAGGGTGGGCTCAATGAGCAGTTCTTC
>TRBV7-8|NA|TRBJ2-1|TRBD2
CASSLESGSAPIEQFF
TGTGCCAGCAGCTTAGAGAGCGGGAGCGCCCCCATTGAGCAGTTCTTC
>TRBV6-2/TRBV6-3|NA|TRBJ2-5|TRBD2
CASSGDTSGRNQETQYF
TGTGCCAGCAGTGGAGATACTAGCGGGCGGAACCAAGAGACCCAGTACTTC
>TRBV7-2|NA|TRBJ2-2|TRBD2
CASSPRLWGGAGELFF
TGTGCCAGCAGCCCCCGACTTTGGGGGGGTGCCGGGGAGCTGTTTTTT
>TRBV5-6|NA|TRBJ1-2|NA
CASSLKSGTYGYTF
TGTGCCAGCAGCTTGAAATCGGGGACTTATGGCTACACCTTC
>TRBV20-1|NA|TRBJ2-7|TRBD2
CSASVLAGASGEQYF
TGCAGTGCGAGTGTCCTAGCGGGAGCTTCTGGCGAGCAGTACTTC
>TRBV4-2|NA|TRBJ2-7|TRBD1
CASSHGTGDSYEQYF
TGTGCCAGCAGCCATGGGACAGGAGATTCCTACGAGCAGTACTTC
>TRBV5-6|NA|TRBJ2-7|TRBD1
CASSLGQGASYEQYF
TGTGCCAGCAGCTTGGGGCAGGGGGCCTCCTACGAGCAGTACTTC
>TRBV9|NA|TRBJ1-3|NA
CASSVTGTGAGNTIYF
TGTGCCAGCAGCGTAACGGGGACGGGAGCTGGAAACACCATATATTTT
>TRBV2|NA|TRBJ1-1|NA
CASSQGEGTEAFF
TGTGCCAGCAGCCAAGGAGAAGGCACTGAAGCTTTCTTT
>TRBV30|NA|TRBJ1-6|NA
CAWSKSRVGSPLHF
TGTGCCTGGAGTAAGAGCAGGGTTGGTTCACCCCTCCACTTT
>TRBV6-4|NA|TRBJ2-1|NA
CASSDFTRPGEQFF
TGTGCCAGCAGTGACTTTACCCGGCCCGGGGAGCAGTTCTTC
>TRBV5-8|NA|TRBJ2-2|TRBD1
CASSLYRGDSTGELFF
TGTGCCAGCAGCTTGTACAGGGGCGATAGCACCGGGGAGCTGTTTTTT
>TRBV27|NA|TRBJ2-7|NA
CASSPQGGYEQYF
TGTGCCAGCAGTCCGCAGGGGGGATACGAGCAGTACTTC
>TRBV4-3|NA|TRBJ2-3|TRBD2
CASSQGGGLARNTDTQYF
TGCGCCAGCAGCCAAGGTGGAGGACTAGCGAGAAACACAGATACGCAGTATTTT
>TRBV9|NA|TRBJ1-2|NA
CASSVDRNNYGYTF
TGTGCCAGCAGCGTAGACAGGAATAACTATGGCTACACCTTC
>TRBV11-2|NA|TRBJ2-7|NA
CASSLETEEQYF
TGTGCCAGCAGCTTAGAGACGGAGGAGCAGTACTTC
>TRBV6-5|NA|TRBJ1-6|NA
CASSYTGGVYNSPLHF
TGTGCCAGCAGTTACACGGGGGGGGTTTATAATTCACCCCTCCACTTT
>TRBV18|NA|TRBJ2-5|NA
CASRQGLAPETQYF
TGTGCCAGCCGACAGGGTCTAGCGCCTGAGACCCAGTACTTC
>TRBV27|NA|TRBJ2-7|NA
CASSPSSYEQYF
TGTGCCAGCAGTCCTAGCTCCTACGAGCAGTACTTC
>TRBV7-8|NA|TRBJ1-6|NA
CASSLGTLLSSPLHF
TGTGCCAGCAGCCTTGGGACATTACTAAGTTCACCCCTCCACTTT
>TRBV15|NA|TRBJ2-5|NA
CATSTRGGGETQYF
TGTGCCACCAGCACAAGAGGGGGGGGAGAGACCCAGTACTTC